This T cell receptor beta chain was sequenced for a study of cytomegalovirus exposure and HLA in healthy donors (dated by TCRdb to about 2017). General notes on the study: An earlier analysis of roughly 570 of the donors reported roughly 300 Gb of sequence data and 95 million to 130 million unique TCR beta sequences obtained from around 180 million T cells. Along with the approximately 650-subject first cohort, a separate validation cohort of around 110 different subjects was used. The aim of the study was to test whether cataloging public T cell receptors could identify signatures of past pathogen exposure. HLA typing included class I and class II loci at four-digit resolution. An early release that covered 500 to 800 HLA-typed donors contained approximately 300 gigabases of sequencing data and 65 million to 100 million unique TCR sequences. The genetic ancestry cluster associated with self-reported Caucasian donors included 70% to 85% of the roughly 400 genotyped donors. About 5 DR-DQ haplotypes were handled as single units for association and clustering, since linkage in the cohort was strong. Rather than drawing on any new phenotypic data, the later analysis identified candidate immune exposures from TCR beta sequences and the way those sequences occurred across donors. Among about 400 genotyped donors of the cohort, an average of roughly 230,000 unique TCR beta nucleotide sequences was sequenced per donor, of which approximately 19% were non-productive. In a later genetic analysis, genome-wide SNP genotypes for about three fifths of the 666 donors were used, and that subset was treated as a discovery cohort. The number of donors typed differed by locus, with 629-630 for A, B, C, DRB1 and DQB1, more than 500 for DQA1, about 610 for DPA1, and some 450 for DPB1. The study combined high-throughput TCR immunosequencing, statistical association of individual TCRs with disease status, and machine learning to predict cytomegalovirus infection status. Alongside the repertoire data, information on donor age, sex, ethnicity and CMV serostatus was compiled. A later analysis re-analyzed previously published TCR beta repertoires from 660 or so donors and added high-resolution HLA genotyping to study TCR occurrence patterns. Every repertoire in the discovery cohort had been generated on one and the same sequencing platform. An earlier analysis of about 620 of the donors applied high-throughput TCR beta sequencing to assess whether each TCR beta V gene segment acted as functional or pseudogenic. The T cell repertoires of 670 or so subjects were profiled by immunosequencing and related to cytomegalovirus serostatus.

V is cut by 4 bases and J by 1 base, and the space between the germline ends is 7 bases. CDR3 length: 13 amino acids, cysteine to phenylalanine. Only the CDR3 DNA stays, 39 bases, in frame from base 1. Reading the germline V gene gives CDR1 MGHRA and CDR2 YSYEKL. The cohort was made up of approximately 670 healthy bone marrow donors. Cohort members were all nominally healthy when sampled, although unrecorded immune exposures were likely present. The donor tested CMV seronegative, placing the donor among the roughly 340 seronegative members of the cohort. A peripheral blood sample was provided by each donor, and peripheral blood mononuclear cells were used for TCR beta sequencing. Genomic DNA extraction from the blood cell samples was performed with the Qiagen DNeasy Blood Extraction Kit. Receptors were amplified or captured by the immunoSEQ multiplex PCR assay. For the multiplex PCR, a mixture combining 60 forward primers for TCR Vbeta segments and 13 reverse primers for TCR Jbeta segments was used. The CDR3 region of rearranged TCR beta genes was amplified from genomic DNA by a multiplex PCR assay. The Illumina HiSeq System was used to sequence the amplified TCR beta libraries as 87-base-pair reads. In the original analysis: In a later analysis, some 80 million unique TCR beta chains were counted across the approximately 670 repertoires, and roughly 9.9 million of these chains were shared by at least two donors. To remove PCR and sequencing errors, raw reads were error-corrected and collapsed into unique sequences using a nearest-neighbor algorithm that merged closely related sequences. V, D and J gene segments were assigned by aligning CDR3 sequences to IMGT reference sequences. For a sequence to be retained, a match of at least six nucleotides to both a V gene segment and a J gene segment was required. A rearrangement counted as productive if the CDR3 had no stop codons and remained in frame with V and J, and every other rearrangement counted as non-productive. CDR3 was defined by IMGT convention, running from the second conserved V-encoded cysteine to the conserved J-encoded phenylalanine. Sequences without an unambiguous match to a single V gene segment were excluded from the earlier analysis of about 600 of the donors. An earlier analysis of under 750 of the donors called V segments functional above 56.7% productive rearrangements and segregating when the between-donor standard deviation exceeded 5%. A statistical classification framework was built to diagnose cytomegalovirus status from the catalog of TCR beta chain sequences. A later analysis assigned V and J genes by comparing TCR nucleotide sequences with IMGT/GENE-DB human TR gene sequences. The TCRdist pipeline was used in a later analysis to assign CDR3 sequences and most-parsimonious VDJ recombination scenarios. A later analysis defined each TCR beta chain by its CDR3 amino acid sequence plus V-gene family, and excluded reads lacking a unique V-gene family. A later analysis removed several hundred highly shared, low-generation-probability nucleotide sequences to deal with suspected cross-contamination and a sequencing artifact. In a later analysis, a clonal expansion index for each public chain was calculated from normalized within-repertoire ranks of inferred template counts. Generation probabilities in a later analysis came from a VDJ recombination model fitted to out-of-frame rearrangements, and those results were checked against IGoR. Hypergeometric tests were used in a later analysis to score TCR-TCR, TCR-HLA and TCR-CMV co-occurrence, with a repertoire-size bias correction applied to the TCR pairs. False discovery rates were estimated in a later analysis by permuting HLA or CMV assignments 20 times. In a later analysis, co-occurring TCRs were grouped using DBSCAN, with TCRdist sequence similarity added in when clustering inside HLA-allele-positive subsets. Repertoires with fewer than 30,000 or more than 120,000 public chains were left out of co-occurrence clustering, as were four to six repertoires with anomalous nucleotide sharing. In TCRdb, the immuneACCESS table is reduced to in-frame sequences with V and J assigned. These tables do not hold every clone; where another copy was compared, an unresolved V gene accounts for under half, and the others remain unexplained. That table furnishes V, J and clone size, whereas the DNA furnished D and trimming. The sample's records list 150,000 or so clones. The ten largest clonotypes hold roughly 2% of the sample.

As concerns this clone: Its recognized antigen is unknown.

Overall study outcomes, separate from this receptor: A group of highly shared sequence variants was considered likely to be a technical artifact of the sequencing pipeline. In a later analysis, some 18,000 TCR beta sequences were associated with specific HLA alleles at a false discovery rate of 0.05. This cohort had only TCR beta chains sequenced, and the lack of alpha or paired-chain data limited which features could be detected. In a later analysis, TCR association rates were found to vary across HLA loci, with the most associated TCRs seen for DRB1 alleles and the fewest for HLA-C alleles. According to a later analysis, most CMV-associated TCR beta chains appeared to be HLA-restricted, and the HLA associations seemed to be driven largely by CMV exposure. Cytomegalovirus status was reported to be diagnosed by the classifier with high specificity and sensitivity in both the original and validation cohorts. Linkage disequilibrium might explain the correlated functional status among segregating V segments, but an unknown experimental factor could not be ruled out. Because counts were too low, roughly 17 rarely observed V segments, including chromosome 9 orphons, were left out of the earlier analysis of 587 of the donors. In a later genetic analysis, a missense DCLRE1C variant was associated with V-gene and J-gene trimming of TCR beta chains, and the association was replicated in an independent cohort. While some public TCRs were present in many individuals, most TCR sequences turned up only very rarely across donors. In a later analysis, HLA-associated TCR beta chains were found to be more clonally expanded and to have lower generation probabilities than equally common non-associated chains. Immune exposure information for the cohort was limited to CMV serostatus. The authors suggested that the approach could potentially be extended to other disease states and immunological phenotypes. In the study, around 150 TCR beta chains were listed as associated with cytomegalovirus. Some IMGT-functional V segments, including TRBV6-2 and TRBV6-3, could not be told apart with the 87-base-pair reads, so those segments were excluded. The presence/absence analyses assumed that sequencing depth was roughly uniform across donors, and that assumption may not be true. A few of the identified cytomegalovirus-associated TCR beta chains were confirmed in vitro to be specific for cytomegalovirus antigens. A further reported finding was that TCR beta sequences accurately predicted the HLA-A and HLA-B alleles for most subjects in the first cohort. Several of the top co-occurrence clusters appeared to be linked to parvovirus B19, influenza, CMV and Epstein-Barr virus, according to a later analysis. An earlier analysis of some 590 of the donors showed that most TCR beta V segments appeared in productive rearrangements either about 87% or about 30% of the time, which broadly matched IMGT annotations. In a later genetic analysis, fewer N-insertions in productive TCRs were reported among donors in an Asian-associated ancestry cluster than the 666-donor mean. Because some donors lacked HLA typing at each locus, the association tests relied only on the typed subset. Assigning TCR associations to individual alleles was difficult when HLA alleles, especially DR and DQ, strongly co-occurred.

The rearrangement joined TRBV4-1 to TRBJ1-2; the D segment cannot be called with confidence. The specimen was PBMCs. The receptor comes from a man aged 30-40 years in good health and CMV-seronegative. The DNA sequence is given as TGCGCCAGCAGCCTAGCACTTAACTATGGCTACACCTTC. Its protein reads: CASSLALNYGYTF.